This T cell receptor (beta chain) comes out of a study of shared clonotypes between healthy human individuals. Whole-study context: CD8 memory received one plate per donor, CD8 naive two, CD4 memory three and CD4 naive three.

Each PCR replicate from the sorted subsets contained about 180 ng DNA, which is 25,000 to 30,000 T cell genomes. Here immunoSEQ multiplex PCR was the method, and the copy in TCRdb shows in-frame clones only, minus some. The sample lists millions of clones, 80% to 95% occurring once. Findings and caveats of the study: With few donors, the genetic and exposure-history diversity represented was limited.

This CDR3 region has 15 residues. Unmatched junction bases numbered 5, after V lost 5 bases and J lost 0 bases. Germline CDR1 reads MDHEN; CDR2 reads SYDVKM. Concerning this clone: Its target is unknown. The sample contains more than one DNA sequence encoding this CDR3.

The J gene is TRBJ2-7, the V gene TRBV28, with 9 bases lining up with TRBD1. This receptor was obtained from a young man in good health. Some clones in this sample may be carry-over from other donors' samples. The sequencing sample was made of naive CD4+ T cells from PBMCs. Described subset: CD45RA+ positively selected. As DNA, the CDR3 is TGTGCCAGCAGTCCACCGACAGGGGGCTCCTACGAGCAGTACTTC. Its translation: CASSPPTGGSYEQYF. Combining the CDR3 with reference TRBV28 and TRBJ2-7 gives the whole variable domain DVKVTQSSRYLVKRTGEKVFLECVQDMDHENMFWYRQDPGLGLRLIYFSYDVKMKEKGDIPEGYSVSREKKERFSLILESASTNQTSMYLCASSPPTGGSYEQYFGPGTRLTVT.